The rows below give T cell receptor beta chains drawn from one sample of a study of blood T cell repertoires in COVID-19. Assay used: immunoSEQ multiplex PCR; TCRdb lists only in-frame clones, some missing. Found here are around 330,000 clones, roughly 90% of them singletons; the top ten hold under 4.5%. Sequenced input: peripheral blood. Receptor source: a woman aged 50 to 65 with active or convalescent COVID-19. Both conserved end residues are part of each CDR3. Fields, in order: clone size, V gene, J gene, CDR3 protein. Clone size appears in some rows only: once, few, many, or a class for an expanded clone.

few	TRBV11-3	TRBJ1-3	CASSSSRSGNTIYF
once	TRBV18	TRBJ1-1	CASSPGQPNTEAFF
-	TRBV11-3	TRBJ2-7	CASSAGQGVKQYF
once	TRBV9	TRBJ2-5	CASSVVGGEETQYF
-	TRBV5-1	TRBJ2-3	CASSLKVTRSDTQYF
once	TRBV6-2/TRBV6-3	TRBJ1-2	CASSLQKDYGYTF
-	TRBV27	TRBJ2-2	CASGLAPDTGELFF
-	TRBV15	TRBJ1-1	CATSRGHKGSNTEAFF
-	TRBV20-1	TRBJ1-6	CSASRQGYNSPLHF
-	TRBV19	TRBJ1-1	CASSWGHAAFF
-	TRBV7-3	TRBJ2-3	CASSLGLRRLAGGTDTQYF
-	TRBV18	TRBJ1-1	CASSPFEGASTEAFF
few	TRBV9	TRBJ1-3	CASSFQGAVSGNTIYF
once	TRBV10-3	TRBJ1-1	CAMGRRNTEAFF
once	TRBV10-3	TRBJ1-3	CAISEGDTIYF
few	TRBV27	TRBJ2-1	CASSSGLAGGHEQFF
-	TRBV4-3	TRBJ2-7	CASSQVEASAIYEQYF
once	TRBV29-1	TRBJ1-1	CSVETGGTEAFF
-	TRBV5-4	TRBJ1-5	CASSLGGQQNQPQHF
-	TRBV3-1/TRBV3-2	TRBJ2-1	CASSLRTADNEQFF
-	TRBV7-8	TRBJ2-7	CASSSGQTLTYEQYF
-	TRBV5-3	TRBJ2-4	CARRLTGGSNIQYF
many	TRBV5-5	TRBJ1-5	CASSLQYREGSNQPQHF
once	TRBV12-3/TRBV12-4	TRBJ2-7	CASSRDREGEQYF
-	TRBV20-1	TRBJ2-1	CSASRAGGPRYNEQFF
-	TRBV4-1	TRBJ2-7	CASSPSQGSPYEQYF
-	TRBV12-5	TRBJ1-3	CASGLSQGSENTIYF
-	TRBV11-2	TRBJ1-1	CASSLGSGMDTEAFF
-	TRBV6-4	TRBJ2-1	CASSERLVSEQFF
-	TRBV9	TRBJ2-3	CASSSHTLAGVQYF
-	TRBV29-1	TRBJ1-5	CSVEPGGGQPQHF
-	TRBV6-2/TRBV6-3	TRBJ1-2	CASSYSEGRTGYTF
-	TRBV5-8	TRBJ2-7	CASSLGLAGATEQYF
-	TRBV19	TRBJ2-1	CASRGLAPSSYNEQFF
-	TRBV6-2/TRBV6-3	TRBJ1-1	CASSYSLKGAFF
once	TRBV6-1	TRBJ2-1	CASSERDRGLQFF
-	TRBV5-5	TRBJ1-5	CASRPTGGVGQPQHF
once	TRBV4-1	TRBJ2-1	CASSQIAGTNNNEQFF
-	TRBV3-1/TRBV3-2	TRBJ1-1	CASSQVAEVGFFTEAFF
-	TRBV30	TRBJ2-2	CAWSRGATAWTGELFF
-	TRBV5-1	TRBJ2-6	CASSLEPSGANVLTF
-	TRBV2	TRBJ2-5	CASRWTGETQYF
once	TRBV5-1	TRBJ1-3	CASSFGGLDSGNTIYF
-	TRBV5-1	TRBJ2-3	CASRPGLAGAVDTQYF
once	TRBV30	TRBJ1-4	CAWRKEPTNEKLFF
-	TRBV9	TRBJ1-5	CASSEGLSNQPQHF
-	TRBV7-9	TRBJ2-7	CASSTPEAIYEQYF
-	TRBV28	TRBJ1-5	CASSRDTNQPQHF
-	TRBV5-8	TRBJ1-2	CASSLSRGMGYGYTF